The next 18 T cell receptor beta chains were all read from a single sample in a study of T cell changes during pregnancy in multiple sclerosis. The repertoire was sequenced with immunoSEQ multiplex PCR; TCRdb's copy has only in-frame clones and lacks some. The sample includes more than 35,000 clones, around nine tenths of them seen just once. This material consisted of CD4+ T cells from peripheral blood mononuclear cells, taken in the third trimester of pregnancy. The source is a female donor in good health, enrolled as a control in a pregnancy study.

This clone was picked up one time. The chain combines TRBV19 with TRBJ1-5; 7 bases map to TRBD1. The CDR3 contains 15 residues. Germline lookup yields CDR1 LNHDA and CDR2 SQIVND (reference sequence). V was pared by 7 bases and J by 1 base, with 7 bases of the junction left unmatched. CDR3 nucleotides: TGTGCCAGTAATCTGGACAGGTCAAGCAATCAGCCCCAGCATTTT. The encoded protein is CASNLDRSSNQPQHF.

The chain is built from TRBV6-1 and TRBJ1-1, with D possibly being TRBD1 (6 bases). The V end was cut by 1 base, the J end by 0 bases, with 6 bases between. Per the germline V gene, CDR1 is MNHNS and CDR2 is SASEGT. The CDR3 runs 14 residues. The CDR3 sequence: CASSEGTVNTEAFF. The DNA of the CDR3 is TGTGCCAGCAGTGAAGGGACAGTGAACACTGAAGCTTTCTTT.

The chain recombines TRBV5-5 with TRBJ2-3; TRBD2 matches at 10 bases. The V gene end was trimmed by 6 bases and the J gene end by 3 bases; junction bases not matched to a gene: 4. The germline V gene has CDR1 SGHKS and CDR2 YYEKEE (reference sequence). This CDR3 has 14 amino acids. The CDR3 protein is CASKLAGRTDTQYF. CDR3 DNA: TGTGCCAGCAAACTAGCGGGACGAACAGATACGCAGTATTTT.

In DNA form, the CDR3 reads TGTGCCAGCAGCAGGTCGGAAGATCAGCCCCAGCATTTT. This encodes CASSRSEDQPQHF. The chain carries TRBV6-5 and TRBJ1-5; no clear D. Trimming removed 6 bases at V and 5 bases at J, with 11 bases between. Germline V gives CDR1 MNHEY, CDR2 SVGAGI. This CDR3 spans 13 amino acids.

This chain connects TRBV19 to TRBJ1-4; TRBD1 agrees at 8 bases. With V trimmed by 7 bases and J by 8 bases, 6 bases remained unmatched. The CDR3 runs 13 residues. Germline-derived CDR1 and CDR2 are LNHDA and SQIVND (reference sequence). CDR3 in DNA: TGTGCCAGTACGGACAGGGCCAACGAAAAACTGTTTTTT. It translates to CASTDRANEKLFF.

J is TRBJ1-6 and V is TRBV7-2; TRBD1 aligns across 7 bases. The CDR3 totals 17 residues. In germline, CDR1 is SGHTA, CDR2 FQGNSA. V trimming: 5 bases; J trimming: 0 bases; junction bases outside the gene matches: 7. The CDR3 DNA sequence: TGTGCCAGCAGCCACAGGGGATCCAGCTCCTATAATTCACCCCTCCACTTT. Translation gives CASSHRGSSSYNSPLHF.

This clone was observed a few times. This chain connects TRBV7-9 to TRBJ2-7; D unresolved. The CDR3 sequence is 12 residues long. Trimming left V 2 bases short and J 6 bases short, with 8 bases between. Germline V CDR1 and CDR2: SEHNR, FQNEAQ (reference sequence). The CDR3 here is CASSLNQREQYF. DNA for the CDR3: TGTGCCAGCAGCTTAAATCAGCGCGAGCAGTACTTC.

The rearrangement links TRBV5-1 to TRBJ1-5; D is possibly TRBD1 (6 bases). Trimming took off 5 bases at V and 2 bases at J, with 20 bases between the two ends. The length of the CDR3 is 17 residues. Germline CDR1 and CDR2: SGHRS and YFSETQ. The DNA for the CDR3 is TGCGCCAGCAGACCCGGCGGGGGGGCGGAAGGCAATCAGCCCCAGCATTTT. This codes for CASRPGGGAEGNQPQHF.

The V gene is TRBV7-8, the J gene TRBJ2-3; TRBD2 matches 7 bases. CDR3 length equals 13 residues. Losses at the gene ends were 6 bases for V and 5 bases for J; bases not matched to a gene: 5. Germline values: CDR1 SGHVS, CDR2 FQNEAQ. CDR3 DNA sequence: TGTGCCAGCAGGCTGGGGGGGGGAGATACGCAGTATTTT. Its translation: CASRLGGGDTQYF.

The chain employs TRBV2 and TRBJ1-3; weak D call: TRBD1 (5 bases). V lost 8 bases, J lost 2 bases, and 10 bases lay in between. This CDR3 is built from 13 residues. Germline CDR1 reads SNHLY; CDR2 reads FYNNEI. CDR3 DNA sequence: TGTGCCAGCGAGAAAGGGGCTGGAAACACCATATATTTT. Protein sequence: CASEKGAGNTIYF. The variable domain in full, completed from reference TRBV2 and TRBJ1-3, reads EPEVTQTPSHQVTQMGQEVILRCVPISNHLYFYWYRQILGQKVEFLVSFYNNEISEKSEIFDDQFSVERPDGSNFTLKIRSTKLEDSAMYFCASEKGAGNTIYFGEGSWLTVV.

The chain combines TRBV21-1 with TRBJ2-1; TRBD2 is taken as the D call from the table, unchecked against the DNA. TRBV21-1 is listed as a pseudogene. The CDR3 is 13 amino acids. The CDR3 nucleotides read TGTGCCAGCAGCAACGAGGGCGGCGATGAGCAGTTCTTC. This codes for CASSNEGGDEQFF.

The chain combines TRBV10-3 with TRBJ2-5, with TRBD2 matching over 7 bases. The length of the CDR3 is 13 residues. V gave up 8 bases and J gave up 2 bases; unmatched junction bases: 5. Per the germline V gene, CDR1 is ENHRY and CDR2 is SYGVKD. The CDR3 reads CAIGGGEQETQYF. CDR3 nucleotides: TGTGCCATCGGGGGGGGAGAACAAGAGACCCAGTACTTC.

This chain links TRBV7-8 with TRBJ1-5, with 10 bases aligning to TRBD1. J was trimmed by 4 bases and V by 6 bases; bases with no gene match: 9. The germline V gene has CDR1 SGHVS and CDR2 FQNEAQ. This CDR3 spans 16 amino acids. The CDR3 DNA reads as TGTGCCAGCAGAAATCAACCGGGACAGGGGAATCAGCCCCAGCATTTT. It encodes CASRNQPGQGNQPQHF.

The gene calls are TRBV28 and TRBJ2-7; TRBD2 matches 12 bases. V shed 6 bases, J shed 2 bases, and the junction held 8 bases outside the gene matches. The germline gives CDR1 MDHEN, CDR2 SYDVKM. The CDR3 is made up of 16 amino acids. The CDR3 here is CASRTSGLAGTYEQYF. The CDR3 nucleotides are TGTGCCAGCAGGACTTCCGGACTAGCGGGAACCTACGAGCAGTACTTC.

The rearrangement links TRBV15 to TRBJ2-1, with D possibly being TRBD1 (6 bases). Germline CDR1 LNHNV, CDR2 YYDKDF (reference sequence). The V end lost 4 bases, the J end lost 6 bases, and 13 bases lay between the germline ends. CDR3 size: 14 residues. The CDR3 loop reads CATSNRVAGNEQFF. Here the CDR3 DNA reads TGTGCCACCAGCAACAGGGTTGCGGGCAATGAGCAGTTCTTC.

The V call is TRBV11-3, the J call TRBJ2-5; 7 nucleotides agree with TRBD1. The CDR3 contains 15 residues. J lost 5 bases, V lost 3 bases, and 9 bases had no gene match. Germline V gene sequence: CDR1 SGHNT, CDR2 YENEEA. CDR3 DNA sequence: TGTGCCAGCAGCTTGGAGACAGGGAGAGGGGAGACCCAGTACTTC. Amino acids: CASSLETGRGETQYF.

This clone has only a few counts. CDR3 sequence (DNA): TGTGCCAGCAGCACAGTCGGGACAGGGTTATACGAGCAGTACTTC. It encodes CASSTVGTGLYEQYF. The chain uses TRBV9 and TRBJ2-7, with 9 bases fitting TRBD1. The J segment lost 4 bases and the V segment lost 4 bases, leaving 9 bases of the junction unmatched. The CDR3 extends over 15 amino acids. Germline V gives CDR1 SGDLS, CDR2 YYNGEE.

The J gene is TRBJ2-1, the V gene TRBV18; 9 bases are shared with TRBD2. Germline CDR1 KGHSH, CDR2 LQKENI. V lost 4 bases and J lost 5; bases outside the gene matches: 6. The CDR3 is made up of 15 amino acids. In DNA, the CDR3 is TGTGCCAGCTCACTTGCCGGGACTAGCAACAATGAGCAGTTCTTC. Amino acids: CASSLAGTSNNEQFF.